This T cell receptor beta chain was retrieved from a study of T cell repertoires in cytomegalovirus infection. Trimming took 7 bases from V and 4 from J; bases not matched to a gene: 10. CDR1 is SQVTM and CDR2 is ANQGSEA in the germline V gene. The CDR3 is 13 amino acids. This clonotype was recorded only once. Antigen unknown. TCRdb used MiXCR to reprocess the reads, holding one entry per CDR3 protein. The table shows about a million distinct CDR3 sequences, with 30% to 40% occurring only once. V and J are TRBV29-1 and TRBJ2-7; TRBD2 agrees at 7 bases. This receptor was identified in a human donor in good health (CMV status not recorded). Some clones in this sample may be carry-over from other donors' samples. The sequences come from cultured CD8+ T cells from PBMCs, collected from culture after CMV antigen stimulation. DNA of the CDR3: TGCAGCGCCCGGGGAGGGTTAGGATACGAGCAGTACTTC. Protein product: CSARGGLGYEQYF.